This T cell receptor (beta chain) emerged from a study of blood T cell repertoires in COVID-19 (dated by TCRdb to between 2020 and 2021). A note on the overall study: The collaborator samples originated in the United States, Italy and Spain and spanned the acute and convalescent phases of COVID-19. The prospective study material was composed of cDNA or gDNA derived from T cells, B-cell-depleted T cells, or PBMCs. Subjects who had been exposed to COVID-19, were actively infected with it, or had recovered from it provided the deeply sampled blood TCRbeta repertoires that made up the dataset. The repertoires were released in a freely available public database intended as a resource for research on the immune response to SARS-CoV-2. The samples were drawn from the first 160 participants of the ongoing ImmuneRACE study and from over 950 subjects provided by 6 global collaborators. A de-identified subject ID, COVID-19 status, age in years and sex were almost always included in the sample metadata. Where available, HLA class I and class II types were obtained from metadata supplied by the sample provider rather than from assay-based typing. The paper's findings and limits, for the study overall: How much clinical and demographic metadata was included differed by source and by participant, and the metadata was provided uncurated.

TCRbeta CDR3 regions were amplified from genomic DNA using the immunoSEQ Assay, a bias-controlled multiplex PCR. The paper's data handling went like this. Within the assay, amplification of reference gene primers was used to estimate how many nucleated cells each sample contained. Sequence reads were collapsed and filtered to measure the absolute abundance of every unique TCRbeta CDR3 rearrangement. For each sample, productive Simpson clonality was calculated as the square root of Simpson's diversity index over productive rearrangements. TCRdb stores this immuneACCESS table with in-frame sequences only. Part of the clones is absent; in the studies checked, under half of the shortfall reflects unresolved V genes, and no reason is known for the rest. That table supplies the V and J calls and clone size; D and trimming were determined from the DNA. This sample is represented by fewer than 80,000 clones; about 88% of them were singletons. The top ten clones comprise over 8.5% of the sample.

The CDR3, cysteine through phenylalanine, is 15 amino acids long. The only DNA kept is the CDR3, 45 bases in frame from the first base. The trim is 0 bases for V and 5 bases for J, with a gap of 8 bases between the germline ends. As encoded in the germline V gene, CDR1 is LGHNA while CDR2 is YNFKEQ. Each collaborating institution followed its own protocols to collect whole blood in K2EDTA tubes. For TCRbeta analysis, collaborators shipped samples in one of three forms: frozen whole blood, isolated PBMCs, or DNA extracted from either of those sample types. This clone was seen once. There is no known antigen for this receptor. No much larger clone exists at a distance of one base, and base qualities are not known.

This TCR was recovered from a human donor in a cohort sampled during active COVID-19. The source material was peripheral blood. This chain is built from TRBV4-2 and TRBJ1-6; the D segment cannot be called with confidence. The CDR3 reads as follows: CASSQEGRDNSPLHF. The nucleotides are TGTGCCAGCAGCCAAGAAGGGCGGGATAATTCACCCCTCCACTTT.